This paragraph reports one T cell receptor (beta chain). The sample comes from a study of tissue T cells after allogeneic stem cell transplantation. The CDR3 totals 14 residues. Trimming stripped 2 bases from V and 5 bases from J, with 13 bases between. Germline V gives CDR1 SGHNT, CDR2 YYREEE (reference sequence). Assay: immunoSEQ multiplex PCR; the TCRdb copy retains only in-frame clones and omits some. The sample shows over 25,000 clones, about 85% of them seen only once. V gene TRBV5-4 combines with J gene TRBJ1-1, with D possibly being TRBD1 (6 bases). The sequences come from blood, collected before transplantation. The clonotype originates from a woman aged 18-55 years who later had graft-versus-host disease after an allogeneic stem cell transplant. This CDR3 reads CASSLGGQGTEAFF. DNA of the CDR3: TGTGCCAGCAGCTTAGGAGGGCAGGGGACTGAAGCTTTCTTT.